These T cell receptor beta chains were read from a single sample in a study of cytomegalovirus exposure and HLA in healthy donors. Sequencing was performed with immunoSEQ multiplex PCR; in TCRdb, only in-frame clones are kept and a portion is missing. Of about 59,000 clones listed, approximately 80% are singletons. The sample was PBMCs. The receptors shown here come from a middle-aged man in good health and CMV-seronegative. CDR3s include the opening cysteine and the closing phenylalanine or tryptophan. The D gene is left open where the match is weak. Clone size appears in some rows only: once, few, many, or a class for an expanded clone.

cdr3_nt cdr3_aa clone_size j_call d_call cdr3_length v_call
TGTGCCAGCAGCTTAGATACGACTTACGAGCAGTACTTC CASSLDTTYEQYF . TRBJ2-7 . 13 TRBV7-9
TGTGCCAGCTCGCCAAATCAACAGGGGGATGGCTACACCTTC CASSPNQQGDGYTF . TRBJ1-2 TRBD1 14 TRBV18
TGTGCAGATTGGGTGCAGGGAAGCACAGATACGCAGTATTTT CADWVQGSTDTQYF . TRBJ2-3 . 14 TRBV5-4
TGTGCCAGCAGTCCTTTGGGGGGAGGGAACACTGAAGCTTTCTTT CASSPLGGGNTEAFF . TRBJ1-1 . 15 TRBV28
TGTGCCATCAGGGGACAGGGAAGTCTGGCAGATACGCAGTATTTT CAIRGQGSLADTQYF once TRBJ2-3 TRBD1 15 TRBV10-3
TGCGCCAGCAGTTTGGGGACCCCGGGACAGGGACGAACTAATGAAAAACTGTTTTTT CASSLGTPGQGRTNEKLFF once TRBJ1-4 TRBD1 19 TRBV5-1
TGTGCCAGCAGACCTGGGACTAGCGGGGGTGGAACCGGGGAGCTGTTTTTT CASRPGTSGGGTGELFF . TRBJ2-2 TRBD2 17 TRBV27
TGTGCCTGGAGTGAATCCGGGGGCACTGAAGCTTTCTTT CAWSESGGTEAFF . TRBJ1-1 . 13 TRBV30
TGCGCCAGCAGCCAAGGGGAGACGGTCGCTGAAGCTTTCTTT CASSQGETVAEAFF . TRBJ1-1 . 14 TRBV4-3
TGCGCCAGCAGAACGACAGGGAACTATAATTCACCCCTCCACTTT CASRTTGNYNSPLHF . TRBJ1-6 TRBD1 15 TRBV5-1
TGTGCCAGCAGTCAGGGGTACAATGAGCAGTTCTTC CASSQGYNEQFF . TRBJ2-1 . 12 TRBV2
TGCGCCAGCAGCCAAGTAGCGGAGTATGAGCAGTTCTTC CASSQVAEYEQFF . TRBJ2-1 . 13 TRBV4-1
TGCAGCGTTGAAGAGGGGGGGACTAGTACGCAGTATTTT CSVEEGGTSTQYF . TRBJ2-3 TRBD2 13 TRBV29-1
TGTGCCTGGAGTGTATACAGGGCCAATGAGCAGTTCTTC CAWSVYRANEQFF . TRBJ2-1 . 13 TRBV30
TGTGCCTGGAGTGTAGCGGGGGGCACAGATACGCAGTATTTT CAWSVAGGTDTQYF . TRBJ2-3 TRBD2 14 TRBV30
TGTGCCAGCAGCTCAAGCGGGGGGATTCAAGAGACCCAGTACTTC CASSSSGGIQETQYF . TRBJ2-5 TRBD2 15 TRBV7-7
TGTGCCAGCAGTGGATGGACAGGGCCGAATCAGCCCCAGCATTTT CASSGWTGPNQPQHF . TRBJ1-5 TRBD1 15 TRBV6-1
TGTGCCAGCAGCGTAGATGTGCGGGTCGGCACCGGGGAGCTGTTTTTT CASSVDVRVGTGELFF . TRBJ2-2 . 16 TRBV9
TGTGCCAGCACCCCGGCAGTGAGGGGGCCACAAGAGACCCAGTACTTC CASTPAVRGPQETQYF . TRBJ2-5 TRBD1 16 TRBV5-8
TGTGCCTGGAGGTACCCTTTGAGGGCTCCCCTGAGCTCCTACGAGCAGTACTTC CAWRYPLRAPLSSYEQYF . TRBJ2-7 . 18 TRBV30
TGTGCCAGCAGCCAAGCTAAAACCGGGACAGTCTACAATGAGCAGTTCTTC CASSQAKTGTVYNEQFF . TRBJ2-1 TRBD1 17 TRBV28
TGTGCCAGCAGCTTAGCCGGGGATCAGCCCCAGCATTTT CASSLAGDQPQHF once TRBJ1-5 . 13 TRBV5-6
TGCGCCAGCAATCAGGACAGGGCGGGCACCGGGGAGCTGTTTTTT CASNQDRAGTGELFF . TRBJ2-2 TRBD1 15 TRBV5-1
TGTGCCAGCCGGAGGGACAGCTCCTACGAGCAGTACTTC CASRRDSSYEQYF . TRBJ2-7 . 13 TRBV6-1
TGTGCCTCCCAGTGGTTAGCGCAATACAATGAGCAGTTCTTC CASQWLAQYNEQFF . TRBJ2-1 . 14 TRBV10-3
TGTGCCAGTAAACAAGGACAGGGTGGTCAGGGCTACACCTTC CASKQGQGGQGYTF . TRBJ1-2 TRBD1 14 TRBV30
TGTGCCAGTAGTCGAAAAGCGGGGGGCACCGGGGAGCTGTTTTTT CASSRKAGGTGELFF . TRBJ2-2 TRBD2 15 TRBV19
TGTGCCAGCAGAGCGGGGGGAGCGTACAATGAGCAGTTCTTC CASRAGGAYNEQFF . TRBJ2-1 TRBD2 14 TRBV11-3
TGTGCCAGCTCACTCCGACAGGGAGGCACTGAAGCTTTCTTT CASSLRQGGTEAFF . TRBJ1-1 TRBD1 14 TRBV18
TGTGCCAGCAGCACCGGACAGACGGTGGTTAATTCACCCCTCCACTTT CASSTGQTVVNSPLHF . TRBJ1-6 . 16 TRBV5-6
TGTGCCAGCAGCGTAGGGAGTCAGCTAGCGGGGGCAGGCGAGCAGTACTTC CASSVGSQLAGAGEQYF once TRBJ2-7 TRBD2 17 TRBV9
TGTGCCAGCAGCCGCAGTCAGGCGACCCAGCCCCAGCATTTT CASSRSQATQPQHF once TRBJ1-5 . 14 TRBV5-6
TGTGCCAGTAGCCAGGGACAGCAGAGGACACGAGATACGCAGTATTTT CASSQGQQRTRDTQYF . TRBJ2-3 TRBD1 16 TRBV19
TGTGCCAGCAGCCCCCAGGGCCGGGGGACCCCCGGGGAGCTGTTTTTT CASSPQGRGTPGELFF once TRBJ2-2 . 16 TRBV7-2
TGTGCCAGCAGCTTAGAACAGGGGGCCACAGATACGCAGTATTTT CASSLEQGATDTQYF . TRBJ2-3 TRBD1 15 TRBV11-2
TGTGCCAGCAGCAGGGGAGAGACCCAGTACTTC CASSRGETQYF . TRBJ2-5 . 11 TRBV6-5
TGTGCCAGCAGCTTAGAGATGGCCGACTACGAGCAGTACTTC CASSLEMADYEQYF . TRBJ2-7 . 14 TRBV7-2
TGTGCCAGCAGCCAAGATCGATCGGGACAGTCCTACGAGCAGTACTTC CASSQDRSGQSYEQYF . TRBJ2-7 TRBD1 16 TRBV4-2
TGTGCCAGCAGCTTATCTATGAACACTGAAGCTTTCTTT CASSLSMNTEAFF . TRBJ1-1 . 13 TRBV7-9
TGTGCCAGCAGCTTAACGGGGGGGTACAATGAGCAGTTCTTC CASSLTGGYNEQFF . TRBJ2-1 TRBD2 14 TRBV11-2
TGTGCTAGTGGTTTGGGACAGGGGGGTCAGCCCCAGCATTTT CASGLGQGGQPQHF . TRBJ1-5 TRBD1 14 TRBV12-5
TGCGCCAGCAGTGAGCCAGGACAGGGGGACAATGAGCAGTTCTTC CASSEPGQGDNEQFF . TRBJ2-1 TRBD1 15 TRBV10-1
TGTGCCAGTAGAGCAGGGTTCTCGAACACTGAAGCTTTCTTT CASRAGFSNTEAFF . TRBJ1-1 . 14 TRBV19